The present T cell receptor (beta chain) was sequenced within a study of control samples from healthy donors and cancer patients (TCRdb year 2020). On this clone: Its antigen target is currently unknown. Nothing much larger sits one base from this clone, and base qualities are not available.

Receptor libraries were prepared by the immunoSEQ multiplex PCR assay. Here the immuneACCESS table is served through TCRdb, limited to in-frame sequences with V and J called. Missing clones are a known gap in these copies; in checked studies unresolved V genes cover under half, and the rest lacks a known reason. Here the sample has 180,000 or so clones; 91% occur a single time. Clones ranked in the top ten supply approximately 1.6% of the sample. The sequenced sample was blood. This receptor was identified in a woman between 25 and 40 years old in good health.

In nucleotide form, the sequence is TGTGCCAGCAGCCAATCCGGGACGGTCTATGGCTACACCTTC. The resulting protein is CASSQSGTVYGYTF. This chain is built from TRBV16 and TRBJ1-2; the D gene is possibly TRBD1, with 5 bases matching. CDR1 and CDR2 are drawn from the germline V gene: KGHSY, FQNENV. Inclusive of the bounding cysteine and phenylalanine, the CDR3 is 14 residues long. Of all the DNA, just the CDR3 is kept, 42 bases in frame from base 1. At the junction V is shortened by 0 bases and J by 4 bases, with 9 bases in between.